The clone carrying this T cell receptor beta chain turned up a few times. Its cognate antigen is unknown. Use of 60 Vbeta and 13 Jbeta primers characterized the PCR. Produced via immunoSEQ multiplex PCR; TCRdb's table is partial and in-frame only. Of about 140,000 clones in the sample, about 68% were seen once. The entry originates in a study of cytomegalovirus exposure and HLA in healthy donors. About the study: Drawn from HLA-typed donors, approximately 85 million unique TCRs were held in an early data release. General study findings and limits: Donors were assumed by presence/absence analyses to have roughly uniform sequencing depth. For most TCR beta V segments, an earlier analysis put the productive rate at about 87% or about 30% of the time. Later analysis showed TCR association rates varying by HLA locus, highest for DRB1 and lowest for HLA-C.

The sequence derives from a human donor in good health. The sequenced sample consisted of PBMCs.

Here the CDR3 DNA reads TGTGCCAGCATGGGGGGGCCCCTCCCCTACGAGCAGTACTTC. As protein: CASMGGPLPYEQYF. The gene calls are TRBV6-1 and TRBJ2-7; tentative D call: TRBD2 (7 bases). Trimming removed 7 bases from V and 2 bases from J, with 15 bases in between. Germline CDR1 reads MNHNS; CDR2 reads SASEGT. This CDR3 contains 14 residues.